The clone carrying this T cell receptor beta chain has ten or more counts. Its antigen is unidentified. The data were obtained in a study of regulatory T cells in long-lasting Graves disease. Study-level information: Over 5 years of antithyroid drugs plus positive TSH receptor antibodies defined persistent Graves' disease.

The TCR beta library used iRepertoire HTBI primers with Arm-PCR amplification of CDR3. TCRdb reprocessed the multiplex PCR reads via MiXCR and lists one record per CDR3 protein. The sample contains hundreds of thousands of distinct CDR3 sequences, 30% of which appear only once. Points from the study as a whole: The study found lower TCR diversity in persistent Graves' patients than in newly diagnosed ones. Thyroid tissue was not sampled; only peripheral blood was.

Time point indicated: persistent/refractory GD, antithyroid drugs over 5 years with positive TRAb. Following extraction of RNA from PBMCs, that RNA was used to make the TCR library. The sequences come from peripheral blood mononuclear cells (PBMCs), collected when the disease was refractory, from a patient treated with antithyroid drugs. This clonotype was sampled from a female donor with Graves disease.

In nucleotides, the CDR3 is TGTGCCAGCAGTGGCTTAGCGGGAGGGATCTACAATGAGCAGTTCTTC. Protein sequence: CASSGLAGGIYNEQFF. The chain carries TRBV2 and TRBJ2-1, with 11 bases identical to TRBD2. The V and J ends lost 4 bases and 3 bases, in that order; junction bases with no gene match: 5. CDR3 length: 16 residues. CDR1 and CDR2 from the germline V gene are SNHLY and FYNNEI. The full variable domain, completed using reference TRBV2 and TRBJ2-1, is EPEVTQTPSHQVTQMGQEVILRCVPISNHLYFYWYRQILGQKVEFLVSFYNNEISEKSEIFDDQFSVERPDGSNFTLKIRSTKLEDSAMYFCASSGLAGGIYNEQFFGPGTRLTVL.